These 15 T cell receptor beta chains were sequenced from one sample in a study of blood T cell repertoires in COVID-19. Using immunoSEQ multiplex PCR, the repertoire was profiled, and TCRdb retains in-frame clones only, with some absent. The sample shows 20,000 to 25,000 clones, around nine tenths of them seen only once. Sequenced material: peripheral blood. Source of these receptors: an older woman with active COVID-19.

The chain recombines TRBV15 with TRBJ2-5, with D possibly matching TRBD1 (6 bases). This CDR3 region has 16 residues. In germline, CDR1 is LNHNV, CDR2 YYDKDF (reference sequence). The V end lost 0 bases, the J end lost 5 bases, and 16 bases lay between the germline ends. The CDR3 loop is CATSRDRGVQGETQYF. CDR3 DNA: TGTGCCACCAGCAGAGATCGAGGGGTTCAGGGGGAGACCCAGTACTTC.

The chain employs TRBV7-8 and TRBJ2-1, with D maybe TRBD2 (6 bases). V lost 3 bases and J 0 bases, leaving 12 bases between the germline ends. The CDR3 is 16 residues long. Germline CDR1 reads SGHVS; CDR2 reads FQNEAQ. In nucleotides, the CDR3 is TGTGCCAGCAGCTTGCCGGGACTCACCTCCTACAATGAGCAGTTCTTC. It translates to CASSLPGLTSYNEQFF.

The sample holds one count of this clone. CDR3 DNA sequence: TGTGCCAGCAGCCGACGGTCCCTTTCCGGGACTAGCGGGTCCACCGGGGAGCTGTTTTTT. Translating it yields CASSRRSLSGTSGSTGELFF. This chain joins TRBV14 and TRBJ2-2, with 12 bases lining up with TRBD2. Germline-derived CDR1 and CDR2 are SGHDN and FVKESK. The CDR3 extends over 20 amino acids. The ends lost 4 bases at V and 4 bases at J; junction bases unmatched: 16.

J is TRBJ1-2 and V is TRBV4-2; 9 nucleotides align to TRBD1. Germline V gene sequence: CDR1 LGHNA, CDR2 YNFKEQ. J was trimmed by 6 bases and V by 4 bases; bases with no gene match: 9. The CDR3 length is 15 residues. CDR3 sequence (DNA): TGTGCCAGCAGCCTCTATACAGGGGGCCCGGATGGCTACACCTTC. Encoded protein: CASSLYTGGPDGYTF.

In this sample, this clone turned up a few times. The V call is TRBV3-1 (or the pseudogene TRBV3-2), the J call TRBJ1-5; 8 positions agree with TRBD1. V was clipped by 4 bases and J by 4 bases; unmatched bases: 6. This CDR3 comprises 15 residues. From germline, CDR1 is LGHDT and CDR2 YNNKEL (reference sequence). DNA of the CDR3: TGTGCCAGCAGCCCCCGGGACAGGCCAAATCAGCCCCAGCATTTT. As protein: CASSPRDRPNQPQHF.

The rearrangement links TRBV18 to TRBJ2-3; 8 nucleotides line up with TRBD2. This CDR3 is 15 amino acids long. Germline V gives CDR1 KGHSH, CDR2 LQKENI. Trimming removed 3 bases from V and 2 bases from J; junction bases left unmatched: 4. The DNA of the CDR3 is TGTGCCAGCTCACCCCAGCGGGGGAACACAGATACGCAGTATTTT. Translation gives CASSPQRGNTDTQYF.

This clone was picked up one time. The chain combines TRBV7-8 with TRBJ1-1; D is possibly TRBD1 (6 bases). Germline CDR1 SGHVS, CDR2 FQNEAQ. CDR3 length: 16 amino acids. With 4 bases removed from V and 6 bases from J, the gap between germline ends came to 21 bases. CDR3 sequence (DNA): TGTGCCAGCAGCTCCCCTCCGGGGGGGCTGTCGGCTGAAGCTTTCTTT. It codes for CASSSPPGGLSAEAFF.

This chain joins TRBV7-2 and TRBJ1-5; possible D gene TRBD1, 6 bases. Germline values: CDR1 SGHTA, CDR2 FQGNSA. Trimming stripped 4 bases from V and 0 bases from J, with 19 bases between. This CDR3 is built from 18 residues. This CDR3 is CASSSTPTGLISNQPQHF. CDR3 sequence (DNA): TGTGCCAGCAGCTCGACCCCGACAGGCCTTATTAGCAATCAGCCCCAGCATTTT.

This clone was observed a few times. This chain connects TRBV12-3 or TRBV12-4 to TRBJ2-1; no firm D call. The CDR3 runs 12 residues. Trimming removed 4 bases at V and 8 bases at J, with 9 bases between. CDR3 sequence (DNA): TGTGCCAGCAGTTCGCGATTTGATGAGCAGTTCTTC. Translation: CASSSRFDEQFF.

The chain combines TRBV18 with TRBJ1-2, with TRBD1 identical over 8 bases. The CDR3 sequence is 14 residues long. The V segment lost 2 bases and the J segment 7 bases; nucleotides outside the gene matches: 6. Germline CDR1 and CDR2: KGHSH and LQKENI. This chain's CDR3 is CASSPEAGGSGYTF. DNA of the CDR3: TGTGCCAGCTCACCAGAAGCAGGGGGCTCTGGCTACACCTTC.

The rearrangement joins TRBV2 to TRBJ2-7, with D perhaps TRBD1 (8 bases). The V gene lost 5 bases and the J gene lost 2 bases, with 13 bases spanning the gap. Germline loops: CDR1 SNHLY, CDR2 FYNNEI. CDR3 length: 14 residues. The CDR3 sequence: CASSTQGGPYEQYF. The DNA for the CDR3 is TGTGCCAGCAGTACACAGGGGGGGCCCTACGAGCAGTACTTC.

CDR3: CSVGGGGNTEAFF. In nucleotides, the CDR3 is TGCAGCGTTGGAGGAGGGGGCAACACTGAAGCTTTCTTT. V is TRBV29-1 and J is TRBJ1-1, with 7 bases aligning to TRBD1. Germline assignment: CDR1 SQVTM and CDR2 ANQGSEA. The ends lost 4 bases at V and 2 bases at J; junction bases unmatched: 4. The CDR3 loop spans 13 amino acids.

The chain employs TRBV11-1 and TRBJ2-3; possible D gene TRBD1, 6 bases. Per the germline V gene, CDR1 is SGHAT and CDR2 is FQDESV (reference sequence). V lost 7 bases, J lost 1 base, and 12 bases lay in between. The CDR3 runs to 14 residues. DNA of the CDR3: TGTGCCAGCACCCCGGGACACCGCACAGATACGCAGTATTTT. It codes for CASTPGHRTDTQYF.

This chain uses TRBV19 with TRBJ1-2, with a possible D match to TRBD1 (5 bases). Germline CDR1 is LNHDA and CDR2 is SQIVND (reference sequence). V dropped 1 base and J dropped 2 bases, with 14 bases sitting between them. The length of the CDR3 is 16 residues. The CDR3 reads CASSIGPGLLNYGYTF. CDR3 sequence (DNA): TGTGCCAGTAGTATAGGCCCAGGGCTGTTGAACTATGGCTACACCTTC.

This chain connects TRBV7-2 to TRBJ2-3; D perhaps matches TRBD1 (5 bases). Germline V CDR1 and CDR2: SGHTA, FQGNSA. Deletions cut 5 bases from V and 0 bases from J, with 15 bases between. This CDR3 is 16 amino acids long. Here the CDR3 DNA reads TGTGCCAGCAGCCAGGGCAGGGTATTAAGCACAGATACGCAGTATTTT. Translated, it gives CASSQGRVLSTDTQYF.